This T cell receptor (beta chain) was found in a study of CD8 T cells in Susac syndrome. Sequencing of TCR beta was performed on blood CD8+ and CD4+ T cells. It was treatment-naive patients with stable or active relapsing-remitting disease who made up the multiple sclerosis controls. It was negative isolation that provided the CD8+ and CD4+ T cells, whereas TEMRA cells were enriched by FACS. Reverse transcription of about 0.5 to 1 ug RNA used random hexamers. The TCR beta CDR3 was amplified by immunoSEQ multiplex PCR across 54 Vbeta, 13 Jbeta. Using its own MiXCR run on the immunoSEQ multiplex PCR reads, TCRdb lists one record per CDR3 protein. The sample contains 130,000 or so distinct CDR3 sequences, roughly 80% of which appear only once. The sequence derives from a human donor with multiple sclerosis. The specimen sequenced was CD8+ T cells from PBMCs.

The CDR3 bases are TGTGCCAGCAGTGAAGACAGTTTCTACGAGCAGTACTTC. This gives the protein CASSEDSFYEQYF. The chain combines TRBV6-1 with TRBJ2-7; no clear D. Germline CDR1 MNHNS, CDR2 SASEGT. The V end was cut by 1 base, the J end by 3 bases, with 7 bases between. CDR3 size: 13 residues.